The rows below give T cell receptor beta chains drawn from one sample of a study of blood T cell repertoires in COVID-19. Sequencing used immunoSEQ multiplex PCR; TCRdb keeps in-frame clones, though not all of them. The table has over 95,000 clones, around 74% seen once. Sample: peripheral blood. The receptors originated from an elderly woman with active or convalescent COVID-19. The CDR3 runs from the conserved cysteine through the conserved F or W. Each record gives: J gene, V gene, D gene, clone size, CDR3 DNA, CDR3 protein. D genes are given only for firm matches. Rows may omit the clone size; those that give it use once, few, many or a size class.

J gene: TRBJ2-3
V gene: TRBV19
D gene: NA
clone size: NA
CDR3 DNA: TGTGCCAGTAGTAAAGGACAACGAGATACGCAGTATTTT
CDR3 protein: CASSKGQRDTQYF

J gene: TRBJ2-7
V gene: TRBV7-2
D gene: TRBD1
clone size: NA
CDR3 DNA: TGTGCCAGCAGCTTAGGGACAGGGGTATACGAGCAGTACTTC
CDR3 protein: CASSLGTGVYEQYF

J gene: TRBJ1-1
V gene: TRBV27
D gene: TRBD1
clone size: NA
CDR3 DNA: TGTGCCAGCAGTTCCGGGACAGGGGGGAACACTGAAGCTTTCTTT
CDR3 protein: CASSSGTGGNTEAFF

J gene: TRBJ2-1
V gene: TRBV3-1/TRBV3-2
D gene: TRBD2
clone size: NA
CDR3 DNA: TGTGCCAGCAGCCTCGCTCCGGGACTAGCCTACAATGAGCAGTTCTTC
CDR3 protein: CASSLAPGLAYNEQFF

J gene: TRBJ1-1
V gene: TRBV11-2
D gene: NA
clone size: NA
CDR3 DNA: TGTGCCAGCAGCTTAGAGGAGGCAGGGGCCACTGAAGCTTTCTTT
CDR3 protein: CASSLEEAGATEAFF

J gene: TRBJ1-5
V gene: TRBV2
D gene: TRBD1
clone size: few
CDR3 DNA: TGTGCCAGCAGTGGGGGACAGGTCGGGAGTCAGCCCCAGCATTTT
CDR3 protein: CASSGGQVGSQPQHF

J gene: TRBJ1-3
V gene: TRBV6-5
D gene: NA
clone size: NA
CDR3 DNA: TGTGCCAGCGAAAAGAGCTCTGGAAACACCATATATTTT
CDR3 protein: CASEKSSGNTIYF

J gene: TRBJ2-7
V gene: TRBV7-9
D gene: TRBD2
clone size: NA
CDR3 DNA: TGTGCCAGCAGTCGGACTAGCGGGAGGACCTACGAGCAGTACTTC
CDR3 protein: CASSRTSGRTYEQYF

J gene: TRBJ1-5
V gene: TRBV27
D gene: TRBD1
clone size: NA
CDR3 DNA: TGTGCCAGCAGTACAGATCCGACAGGGAGCAATCAGCCCCAGCATTTT
CDR3 protein: CASSTDPTGSNQPQHF

J gene: TRBJ2-1
V gene: TRBV30
D gene: NA
clone size: few
CDR3 DNA: TGTGCCTGGAGTGTAAGGGGGCGGGACTACAATGAGCAGTTCTTC
CDR3 protein: CAWSVRGRDYNEQFF

J gene: TRBJ1-4
V gene: TRBV6-5
D gene: NA
clone size: NA
CDR3 DNA: TGTGCCAGCCGACGGACAGAGAATGAAAAACTGTTTTTT
CDR3 protein: CASRRTENEKLFF

J gene: TRBJ1-1
V gene: TRBV29-1
D gene: NA
clone size: NA
CDR3 DNA: TGCAGCGGCAGTGAGTGGGCGAACACTGAAGCTTTCTTT
CDR3 protein: CSGSEWANTEAFF

J gene: TRBJ2-2
V gene: TRBV10-3
D gene: NA
clone size: few
CDR3 DNA: TGTGCCATCAGGGCCGGAGGAGGGAGGCGGGTCACCGGGGAGCTGTTTTTT
CDR3 protein: CAIRAGGGRRVTGELFF

J gene: TRBJ1-2
V gene: TRBV28
D gene: TRBD1
clone size: NA
CDR3 DNA: TGTGCCAGCAGACCCCCGGGACAGGGGCGATACTACACCTTC
CDR3 protein: CASRPPGQGRYYTF

J gene: TRBJ2-7
V gene: TRBV6-5
D gene: NA
clone size: NA
CDR3 DNA: TGTGCCAGCGGCCTAACCGGGAGCAACTCCTACGAGCAGTACTTC
CDR3 protein: CASGLTGSNSYEQYF

J gene: TRBJ2-5
V gene: TRBV29-1
D gene: NA
clone size: few
CDR3 DNA: TGCAGCGTTGAAGATAGAGCGGAGACCCAGTACTTC
CDR3 protein: CSVEDRAETQYF

J gene: TRBJ1-2
V gene: TRBV5-6
D gene: TRBD1
clone size: few
CDR3 DNA: TGTGCCAGCAGCTTGGTCAGGGGGCAGAATGGCTACACCTTC
CDR3 protein: CASSLVRGQNGYTF

J gene: TRBJ1-5
V gene: TRBV21-1
D gene: NA
clone size: NA
CDR3 DNA: TGTGCCAGCAGCCCTCCCCGCCGGGCGGGAAGTAATCAGCCCCAGCATTTT
CDR3 protein: CASSPPRRAGSNQPQHF

J gene: TRBJ2-1
V gene: TRBV7-2
D gene: TRBD2
clone size: NA
CDR3 DNA: TGTGCCAGCAGCTTGCCGCTAGCGGGAGTAAATGAGCAGTTCTTC
CDR3 protein: CASSLPLAGVNEQFF

J gene: TRBJ2-7
V gene: TRBV2
D gene: NA
clone size: NA
CDR3 DNA: TGTGCCAGCAGTTACCAGGGGACGGCGAAGCAGTACTTC
CDR3 protein: CASSYQGTAKQYF

J gene: TRBJ2-7
V gene: TRBV28
D gene: TRBD2
clone size: NA
CDR3 DNA: TGTGCCAGCAGTTTTTACGGGACTAGCAACGAGCAGTACTTC
CDR3 protein: CASSFYGTSNEQYF

J gene: TRBJ2-1
V gene: TRBV27
D gene: NA
clone size: NA
CDR3 DNA: TGTGCCAGCAATGGATTCAAGCGGAGCAGCTACAATGAGCAGTTCTTC
CDR3 protein: CASNGFKRSSYNEQFF

J gene: TRBJ2-1
V gene: TRBV5-5
D gene: NA
clone size: once
CDR3 DNA: TGTGCCAGCAGCCTGGGACTTGCCTACAATGAGCAGTTCTTC
CDR3 protein: CASSLGLAYNEQFF

J gene: TRBJ2-2
V gene: TRBV7-2
D gene: NA
clone size: many
CDR3 DNA: TGTGCCAGCAGCTTAGCGGCCAGCGGGGAGCTGTTTTTT
CDR3 protein: CASSLAASGELFF

J gene: TRBJ2-2
V gene: TRBV2
D gene: TRBD2
clone size: NA
CDR3 DNA: TGTGCCAGCAGGGAGACTAGCAACACCGGGGAGCTGTTTTTT
CDR3 protein: CASRETSNTGELFF

J gene: TRBJ1-3
V gene: TRBV5-6
D gene: NA
clone size: NA
CDR3 DNA: TGTGCCAGCAGCTTTTCTTCGACAGGCAGAAACACCATATATTTT
CDR3 protein: CASSFSSTGRNTIYF

J gene: TRBJ2-1
V gene: TRBV6-6
D gene: TRBD2
clone size: NA
CDR3 DNA: TGTGCCAGCAGGACCCGCGGGAGCAGGGATGAGCAGTTCTTC
CDR3 protein: CASRTRGSRDEQFF